The 17 T cell receptor beta chains below were found in one sample sequenced in a study of T cells after yellow fever vaccination. TCRdb re-analysed the 5' RACE reads in MiXCR, keeping a single row per CDR3 protein. The sample contains 250,000 to 350,000 distinct CDR3 sequences, 6.8% of which appear only once. The specimen comprised PBMCs, sampled more than 40 days after the first yellow fever vaccination. These receptors all stem from a man between 18 and 35 years old who received the YFV17D yellow fever vaccine.

The chain has TRBV6-5 and TRBJ1-6; the match to TRBD1 covers 8 bases. The ends lost 2 bases at V and 9 bases at J; junction bases unmatched: 3. Germline V CDR1 and CDR2: MNHEY, SVGAGI. The CDR3 loop spans 14 amino acids. CDR3: CASSYGQGVSPLHF. CDR3 nucleotide sequence: TGTGCCAGCAGTTACGGACAGGGCGTTTCACCCCTCCACTTT.

This clonotype was seen a few times. The genes are TRBV9 and TRBJ2-7; D perhaps matches TRBD2 (5 bases). CDR1 and CDR2 from the germline V gene are SGDLS and YYNGEE. Deletions cut 0 bases from V and 6 bases from J, with 10 bases between. The CDR3 has 13 residues. CDR3 residues: CASSVESRGEQYV. The CDR3 DNA is TGTGCCAGCAGCGTAGAGTCCCGGGGCGAGCAGTACGTC.

Ten or more counts support this clonotype. The gene calls are TRBV20-1 and TRBJ2-1; D unresolved. The germline V and J ends were trimmed by 5 bases and 10 bases, with 9 bases remaining between them. In germline, CDR1 is DFQATT, CDR2 SNEGSKA (reference sequence). This CDR3 is 10 amino acids long. The chain's CDR3 is CSAPRTEQFF. CDR3 in DNA: TGCAGTGCTCCGCGGACGGAGCAGTTCTTC.

The table lists this clonotype with a few counts. The chain has TRBV28 and TRBJ2-2; no clear D gene. This CDR3 is 12 amino acids long. The V end lost 7 bases, the J end lost 5 bases, and 8 bases lay between the germline ends. Germline V CDR1 and CDR2: MDHEN, SYDVKM. Here the CDR3 reads CASNAATGELFF. CDR3 nucleotide sequence: TGTGCCAGCAACGCAGCTACCGGGGAGCTGTTTTTT. The full variable domain, in which reference TRBV28 and TRBJ2-2 provide the parts outside the CDR3, is DVKVTQSSRYLVKRTGEKVFLECVQDMDHENMFWYRQDPGLGLRLIYFSYDVKMKEKGDIPEGYSVSREKKERFSLILESASTNQTSMYLCASNAATGELFFGEGSRLTVL.

This clonotype was seen a few times. The V call is TRBV19, the J call TRBJ2-1; 14 nucleotides align to TRBD2. Germline CDR1 and CDR2: LNHDA and SQIVND (reference sequence). The CDR3 totals 14 residues. V shed 11 bases, J shed 7 bases, and the junction held 7 bases outside the gene matches. For the CDR3, the DNA is TGTGCCTGCAGACTAGCGGGGGGGGGGAATGAGCAGTTCTTC. The encoded protein is CACRLAGGGNEQFF. Full variable domain (outside the CDR3, taken from reference TRBV19 and TRBJ2-1): DGGITQSPKYLFRKEGQNVTLSCEQNLNHDAMYWYRQDPGQGLRLIYYSQIVNDFQKGDIAEGYSVSREKKESFPLTVTSAQKNPTAFYLCACRLAGGGNEQFFGPGTRLTVL.

There are a few counts of this clonotype. V usage is TRBV10-3 and J usage is TRBJ1-5; 9 nucleotides align to TRBD1. Germline V CDR1 and CDR2: ENHRY, SYGVKD. The CDR3 runs to 16 residues. Trimming cost V 6 bases and J 7 bases; bases outside gene matches: 13. The CDR3 is CAISPRWGQGSQPQHF. The CDR3 bases are TGTGCCATCAGCCCGCGGTGGGGACAGGGCAGCCAGCCCCAGCATTTT.

The rearrangement joins TRBV7-3 to TRBJ2-7; 9 bases fit TRBD2. Per germline, CDR1 SGHTA and CDR2 FQGTGA. The CDR3 loop spans 15 amino acids. Trimming removed 0 bases from V and 6 bases from J; junction bases left unmatched: 6. The CDR3 spells CASSLTLAGGAEQYF. CDR3 DNA: TGTGCCAGCAGCTTAACGCTGGCGGGGGGGGCCGAGCAGTACTTC.

This clonotype occurred a few times. The genes are TRBV7-2 and TRBJ1-6, with D possibly TRBD1 on 5 matching bases. The V end was cut by 3 bases, the J end by 8 bases, with 8 bases between. The CDR3 has 13 amino acids. Germline CDR1 reads SGHTA; CDR2 reads FQGNSA. The CDR3 reads CASSFLRDSPLHF. The CDR3 bases are TGTGCCAGCAGCTTCCTCAGGGATTCACCCCTCCACTTT.

In its sample, this clonotype was seen a few times. CDR3 DNA: TGTGCCAGCAGCGTAGAGCCGACTAGCCACAATGAGCAGTTCTTC. It translates to CASSVEPTSHNEQFF. The gene calls are TRBV9 and TRBJ2-1, with 7 bases that match TRBD2. Germline CDR1 reads SGDLS; CDR2 reads YYNGEE. Germline trimming cut 0 bases from V and 5 bases from J; bases unmatched to any gene: 5. This CDR3 has 15 residues.

In this sample, this clonotype turned up many times. This chain links TRBV5-1 with TRBJ1-6; 8 nucleotides match TRBD1. V was clipped by 4 bases and J by 10 bases; unmatched bases: 7. In germline, CDR1 is SGHRS, CDR2 YFSETQ. The CDR3 sequence is 14 residues long. This CDR3 is CASSQQGDGSPLHF. The DNA of the CDR3 is TGCGCCAGCAGCCAACAGGGGGATGGGTCACCCCTCCACTTT.

This chain joins TRBV6-2 or TRBV6-3 and TRBJ1-5, with D tentatively TRBD1 (5 bases). The CDR3 is 18 amino acids. Germline V CDR1 and CDR2: MNHEY, SVGEGT. Trimming took 2 bases from V and 0 from J, leaving 17 bases between them. CDR3 DNA sequence: TGTGCCAGCAGTTACGACGGGGTGCAGGGCCTTAGCAATCAGCCCCAGCATTTT. It encodes CASSYDGVQGLSNQPQHF.

This clonotype was counted a few times. The chain combines TRBV18 with TRBJ2-1; D may be TRBD2 (7 bases). The CDR3 contains 15 residues. The V gene lost 3 bases and the J gene lost 6 bases, with 15 bases spanning the gap. Germline values: CDR1 KGHSH, CDR2 LQKENI. The CDR3 nucleotides read TGTGCCAGCTCACCTTTCCGGGGGGCCCTCAATGAGCAGTTCTTC. Its translation: CASSPFRGALNEQFF.

The J gene is TRBJ1-5, the V gene TRBV7-2; no clear D gene. The CDR3 has 12 amino acids. V was trimmed by 4 bases and J by 7 bases, leaving 8 bases between them. Germline CDR1 and CDR2: SGHTA and FQGNSA. CDR3 DNA sequence: TGTGCCAGCAGCTCCCCGGGACAGCCCCAGCATTTT. This gives the protein CASSSPGQPQHF.

This clonotype was seen repeatedly, ten times or more. This chain uses TRBV12-3 or TRBV12-4 with TRBJ2-5; a weak D match, TRBD1 (5 bases). This CDR3 is 15 amino acids long. Trimming removed 8 bases at V and 0 bases at J, with 16 bases between. CDR3 bases: TGTGCCAGCCGTCAGGGTCCGATTCACCAAGAGACCCAGTACTTC. Translation: CASRQGPIHQETQYF.

This clonotype was detected a few times. The V call is TRBV28, the J call TRBJ2-5, with 7 bases matching TRBD1. The CDR3 length is 15 residues. Germline V lookup: CDR1 MDHEN, CDR2 SYDVKM. The J segment lost 6 bases and the V segment lost 2 bases, leaving 9 bases of the junction unmatched. CDR3 coding DNA: TGTGCCAGCAGTTTAGAGGGGGCGGGCCTGAAGACCCAGTACTTC. Residues: CASSLEGAGLKTQYF.

With respect to this clonotype: The missing conserved phenylalanine or tryptophan at the end of this CDR3 makes a read error likely. The genes are TRBV20-1 and TRBJ2-7, with a weak D call TRBD2 (5 bases). The CDR3 is made up of 13 amino acids. Trimming pared 2 bases from V and 0 bases from J, leaving 8 bases between. Germline lookup yields CDR1 DFQATT and CDR2 SNEGSKA (reference sequence). This CDR3 reads CSARSGFSYEQYA. The CDR3 bases are TGCAGTGCTAGAAGCGGATTCTCCTACGAGCAGTACGCC.

This clonotype was observed at least ten times. The chain has TRBV5-1 and TRBJ2-7, with D possibly matching TRBD2 (7 bases). Trimming removed 4 bases at V and 4 bases at J, with 24 bases between. Germline V lookup: CDR1 SGHRS, CDR2 YFSETQ. The CDR3 covers 17 residues. The CDR3 coding sequence is TGCGCCAGCAGCCTCCGTCCGCGGGGGCCCCTTTTGTACGAGCAGTACTTC. This gives the protein CASSLRPRGPLLYEQYF.